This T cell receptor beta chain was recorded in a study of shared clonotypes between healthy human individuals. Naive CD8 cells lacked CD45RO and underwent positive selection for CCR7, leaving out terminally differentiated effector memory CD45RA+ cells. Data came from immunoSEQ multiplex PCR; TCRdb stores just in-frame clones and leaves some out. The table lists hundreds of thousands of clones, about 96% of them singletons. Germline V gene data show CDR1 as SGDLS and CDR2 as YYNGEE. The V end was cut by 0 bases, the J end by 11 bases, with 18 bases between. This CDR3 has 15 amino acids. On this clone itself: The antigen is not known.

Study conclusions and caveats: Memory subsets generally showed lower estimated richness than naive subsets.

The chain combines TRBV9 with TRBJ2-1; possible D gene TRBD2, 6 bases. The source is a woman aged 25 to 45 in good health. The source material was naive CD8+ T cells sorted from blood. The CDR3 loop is CASSVEEGTARKQFF. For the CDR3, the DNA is TGTGCCAGCAGCGTAGAGGAGGGCACGGCCAGGAAGCAGTTCTTC.